The T cell receptor beta chain under discussion was sequenced for a study of blood T cell repertoires in COVID-19. The CDR3 extends over 16 amino acids. The method was immunoSEQ multiplex PCR; TCRdb's version includes in-frame clones alone and lacks a portion of them. This table holds just over 650,000 clones, about nine tenths found once. This sequence joins TRBV21-1 and TRBJ2-5; the table gives TRBD1 as D, unverified against the DNA. TRBV21-1 is recorded as a pseudogene. The sequence came from a woman aged 18-29 years with acute or convalescent COVID-19. Sequencing used peripheral blood. The CDR3 nucleotides are TGTGCCAGCAGCAAAGATGGCGACAGGGACCAAGAGACCCAGTACTTC. Its protein product is CASSKDGDRDQETQYF.